The 30 T cell receptor beta chains given below trace back to one sample, sequenced in a study of cytomegalovirus exposure and HLA in healthy donors. The PCR contained 60 Vbeta and 13 Jbeta primers. Profiling relied on immunoSEQ multiplex PCR, and the TCRdb table lists in-frame clones only, not all of them. Among about 120,000 clones listed, roughly a tenth were seen once. The sequenced sample was PBMCs. These TCRs come from a young woman in good health and CMV-seropositive.

In this sample, this clone turned up a few times. The genes are TRBV5-5 and TRBJ2-7, with D perhaps TRBD1 (5 bases). There are 14 residues in the CDR3. V dropped 4 bases and J dropped 4 bases, with 15 bases sitting between them. The germline gives CDR1 SGHKS, CDR2 YYEKEE (reference sequence). CDR3: CASSPGQVRYEQYF. The DNA of the CDR3 is TGTGCCAGCAGCCCCGGACAAGTCCGTTACGAGCAGTACTTC.

This clone was counted between two and nine times. The chain joins TRBV19 to TRBJ2-7; perhaps TRBD1 as D (6 bases). V was cut by 9 bases and J by 1 base, with 7 bases left in between. The CDR3 spans 11 residues. Per the germline V gene, CDR1 is LNHDA and CDR2 is SQIVND (reference sequence). The CDR3 sequence is CASRGSYEQYF. The DNA of the CDR3 is TGTGCCAGCAGGGGTTCCTACGAGCAGTACTTC.

There are a few counts of this clone. The chain is built from TRBV6-4 and TRBJ2-2, with 11 bases that match TRBD2. With V trimmed by 3 bases and J by 4 bases, 10 bases remained unmatched. Germline V CDR1 and CDR2: MRHNA, SNTAGT. This CDR3 has 18 residues. CDR3 bases: TGTGCCAGCAGTGAGCGAACCGGACTAGCGGGTTTCACCGGGGAGCTGTTTTTT. Protein product: CASSERTGLAGFTGELFF.

The genes are TRBV7-2 and TRBJ2-2; D call uncertain. Trimming removed 5 bases from V and 4 bases from J, with 11 bases in between. The CDR3 runs to 14 residues. The germline CDR1 and CDR2 sequences are SGHTA and FQGNSA. This CDR3 reads CASSRRHATGELFF. Here the CDR3 DNA reads TGTGCCAGCAGCCGCCGACACGCCACCGGGGAGCTGTTTTTT. The full variable domain, completed using reference TRBV7-2 and TRBJ2-2, is GAGVSQSPSNKVTEKGKDVELRCDPISGHTALYWYRQSLGQGLEFLIYFQGNSAPDKSGLPSDRFSAERTGGSVSTLTIQRTQQEDSAVYLCASSRRHATGELFFGEGSRLTVL.

This clone was picked up a small number of times. This chain links TRBV2 with TRBJ2-7; D not resolved. The germline V and J ends were trimmed by 7 bases and 3 bases, with 13 bases remaining between them. The CDR3 runs 13 residues. CDR1 and CDR2 from the germline V gene are SNHLY and FYNNEI. This chain's CDR3 is CASKQDASYEQYF. CDR3 DNA sequence: TGTGCCAGCAAGCAGGATGCGAGCTACGAGCAGTACTTC.

This clone was recorded a few times. CDR3 in amino acids: CASSQMSGPLHF. The CDR3 coding sequence is TGTGCCAGCAGTCAGATGAGCGGCCCCCTCCACTTT. The chain combines TRBV5-6 with TRBJ1-6; unclear D gene. Germline V CDR1 and CDR2: SGHDT, YYEEEE. Trimming took off 5 bases at V and 13 bases at J, with 13 bases between the two ends. This CDR3 contains 12 residues.

This clone was detected only a few times. The chain links TRBV9 to TRBJ2-7, with 9 bases identical to TRBD2. After removal of 2 bases from V and 3 bases from J, the junction contained 9 bases not matched to a gene. This CDR3 contains 16 residues. Germline values: CDR1 SGDLS, CDR2 YYNGEE. CDR3 coding DNA: TGTGCCAGCAGCGTGGGGCTTAGCGGGAGTGGCTACGAGCAGTACTTC. This sequence encodes CASSVGLSGSGYEQYF. The variable domain in full, with the rest retrieved from reference TRBV9 and TRBJ2-7, is DSGVTQTPKHLITATGQRVTLRCSPRSGDLSVYWYQQSLDQGLQFLIQYYNGEERAKGNILERFSAQQFPDLHSELNLSSLELGDSALYFCASSVGLSGSGYEQYFGPGTRLTVT.

The V gene is TRBV7-9, the J gene TRBJ2-7, with D hard to call. The V and J ends lost 7 bases and 5 bases respectively, with 18 bases between them. Germline V gene lookup returns CDR1 SEHNR and CDR2 FQNEAQ (reference sequence). This CDR3 contains 14 residues. The CDR3 region is CASTSAATENEQYF. The CDR3 bases are TGTGCCAGCACCAGTGCGGCAACGGAGAACGAGCAGTACTTC. Full variable domain (outside the CDR3, taken from reference TRBV7-9 and TRBJ2-7): DTGVSQNPRHKITKRGQNVTFRCDPISEHNRLYWYRQTLGQGPEFLTYFQNEAQLEKSRLLSDRFSAERPKGSFSTLEIQRTEQGDSAMYLCASTSAATENEQYFGPGTRLTVT.

CDR3 in DNA: TGTGCCAGCAGTCCCCCCGGGACAGGGGATCCTTATGGCTACACCTTC. The encoded protein is CASSPPGTGDPYGYTF. The rearrangement joins TRBV7-8 to TRBJ1-2, with 10 bases that match TRBD1. This CDR3 region has 16 residues. J was trimmed by 5 bases and V by 6 bases; bases with no gene match: 12. Germline-derived CDR1 and CDR2 are SGHVS and FQNEAQ.

The rearrangement joins TRBV7-6 to TRBJ1-1; 7 nucleotides align to TRBD1. CDR1 and CDR2 (germline): SGHVS, FNYEAQ. This CDR3 has 14 residues. V shed 5 bases and J 4 bases; nucleotides not matched to a gene: 7. The CDR3 nucleotides are TGTGCCAGCAGCACAGGGACAGTAGGCACTGAAGCTTTCTTT. Protein product: CASSTGTVGTEAFF.

This chain links TRBV7-9 with TRBJ2-2; TRBD1 is a possible D gene (6 bases). V lost 5 bases to trimming and J lost 5 bases, with 15 bases between them. This CDR3 comprises 15 residues. The germline gives CDR1 SEHNR, CDR2 FQNEAQ (reference sequence). CDR3 sequence reads: CASSPTNRVTGELFF. The CDR3 region has the DNA TGTGCCAGCAGCCCGACGAACAGGGTAACCGGGGAGCTGTTTTTT.

This clone appeared a few times. This chain uses TRBV28 with TRBJ2-7, with 8 bases fitting TRBD2. Germline-derived CDR1 and CDR2 are MDHEN and SYDVKM. The CDR3 covers 18 residues. V lost 7 bases to trimming and J lost 5 bases; unmatched junction nucleotides: 22. As DNA, the CDR3 is TGTGCCAGCACCCTGGGGGGCAGGGGAGCGGGGGCCAGGAACGAGCAGTACTTC. Translated: CASTLGGRGAGARNEQYF. Combining the CDR3 with reference TRBV28 and TRBJ2-7 gives the whole variable domain DVKVTQSSRYLVKRTGEKVFLECVQDMDHENMFWYRQDPGLGLRLIYFSYDVKMKEKGDIPEGYSVSREKKERFSLILESASTNQTSMYLCASTLGGRGAGARNEQYFGPGTRLTVT.

A few counts support this clone. The rearrangement links TRBV28 to TRBJ1-2, with a weak D call TRBD1 (5 bases). The CDR3 totals 19 residues. Germline V CDR1 and CDR2: MDHEN, SYDVKM. Trimming stripped 5 bases from V and 0 bases from J, with 25 bases between. The CDR3 here is CASSQGWGRAVISNYGYTF. The CDR3 DNA reads TGTGCCAGCAGTCAGGGCTGGGGCAGGGCAGTTATTTCTAACTATGGCTACACCTTC.

A few counts support this clone. V usage is TRBV5-1 and J usage is TRBJ2-5; 8 nucleotides agree with TRBD1. The J call is uncertain, as TRBJ2-7 better fits the DNA end. The germline CDR1 and CDR2 sequences are SGHRS and YFSETQ. The CDR3 is made up of 15 amino acids. The CDR3 sequence is CASSLGAGGKYEQYF. The CDR3 DNA sequence: TGCGCCAGCAGCTTGGGGGCAGGGGGCAAGTACGAGCAGTACTTC.

The chain is built from TRBV18 and TRBJ1-2; D not resolved. The V gene lost 2 bases and the J gene lost 5 bases, with 15 bases spanning the gap. This CDR3 comprises 15 residues. Germline CDR1 KGHSH, CDR2 LQKENI. The CDR3: CASSPETGDGYGYTF. In DNA form, the CDR3 reads TGTGCCAGCTCACCAGAGACCGGGGATGGTTATGGCTACACCTTC. Supplemented by reference TRBV18 and TRBJ1-2, the full variable domain reads NAGVMQNPRHLVRRRGQEARLRCSPMKGHSHVYWYRQLPEEGLKFMVYLQKENIIDESGMPKERFSAEFPKEGPSILRIQQVVRGDSAAYFCASSPETGDGYGYTFGSGTRLTVV.

This sequence joins TRBV18 and TRBJ2-5, with D maybe TRBD1 (6 bases). The V gene's germline CDR1 is KGHSH and CDR2 LQKENI. The CDR3 contains 13 residues. V shed 3 bases and J shed 2 bases, with 7 bases lying between them. Written as DNA, the CDR3 is TGTGCCAGCTCACCGGGGGCTCAAGAGACCCAGTACTTC. Translation gives CASSPGAQETQYF.

This clone was seen a handful of times. This chain uses TRBV4-1 with TRBJ2-7, with 9 nucleotides matching TRBD1. Trimming at V came to 9 bases and at J to 4 bases, leaving 7 bases not matched to a gene. Germline V gives CDR1 MGHRA, CDR2 YSYEKL. The CDR3 consists of 13 residues. For the CDR3, the DNA is TGCGCCAGTGGGGGGACAGGGCTGTACGAGCAGTACTTC. Its translation: CASGGTGLYEQYF.

This clone was detected a few times. The chain recombines TRBV19 with TRBJ2-1; 9 nucleotides match TRBD2. CDR3 length: 16 residues. J gave up 7 bases and V 3 bases, and 10 bases lay outside the gene matches. Germline loops: CDR1 LNHDA, CDR2 SQIVND (reference sequence). CDR3: CASSIGSGRPGNEQFF. CDR3 nucleotide sequence: TGTGCCAGTAGTATCGGGAGCGGGAGGCCTGGGAATGAGCAGTTCTTC.

V usage is TRBV5-8 and J usage is TRBJ1-1; D gene uncertain. Trimming took off 6 bases at V and 6 bases at J, with 15 bases between the two ends. The V gene's germline CDR1 is SGHTS and CDR2 YDEGEE. CDR3 length: 13 residues. CDR3 in amino acids: CASNNPPGSEAFF. CDR3 DNA: TGTGCCAGCAACAACCCACCAGGCTCTGAAGCTTTCTTT.

This clone was picked up a small number of times. The chain recombines TRBV21-1 with TRBJ2-5; TRBD2, the D gene given by the table, was not confirmed from the DNA. The end of the DNA fits TRBJ2-7 better, so the J call may be wrong. TRBV21-1 is recorded as a pseudogene. This CDR3 comprises 17 residues. The CDR3 coding sequence is TGTGCCAGCAGCAAAGAAGGTACTAGCGGGAGTAGCTACGAGCAGTACTTC. This codes for CASSKEGTSGSSYEQYF.

This chain uses TRBV29-1 with TRBJ2-5, with TRBD1 matching 7 bases. The germline V gene encodes CDR1 SQVTM and CDR2 ANQGSEA. V gave up 5 bases and J gave up 4 bases; unmatched junction bases: 10. The length of the CDR3 is 14 residues. CDR3 DNA: TGCAGCGTTTCAACAGGGGCGTTAGGAGAGACCCAGTACTTC. Amino acid sequence: CSVSTGALGETQYF.

This clone occurred a few times. The chain uses TRBV6-1 and TRBJ1-1, with 8 bases identical to TRBD1. V shed 6 bases and J 4 bases; nucleotides not matched to a gene: 1. Looked up from germline, CDR1 is MNHNS and CDR2 is SASEGT. The length of the CDR3 is 12 residues. The CDR3, as DNA: TGTGCCAGCAGGGACAGGGCCACTGAAGCTTTCTTT. Amino acids: CASRDRATEAFF.

The chain recombines TRBV10-3 with TRBJ2-6; 9 bases are a match to TRBD1. CDR1 is ENHRY and CDR2 is SYGVKD in the germline V gene. With V trimmed by 5 bases and J by 4 bases, 18 bases remained unmatched. This CDR3 contains 20 residues. The CDR3 nucleotides read TGTGCCATCAGTCAGACCGGGACAGGGTTCCCTTCCTCCGGGGCCAACGTCCTGACTTTC. Its protein product is CAISQTGTGFPSSGANVLTF.

The chain is built from TRBV2 and TRBJ1-5; possible D gene TRBD1, 5 bases. Germline CDR1 and CDR2: SNHLY and FYNNEI. This CDR3 is built from 14 residues. Trimming removed 5 bases at V and 0 bases at J, with 8 bases between. In DNA, the CDR3 is TGTGCCAGCAGTAGACAGTTTAGCAATCAGCCCCAGCATTTT. Encoded protein: CASSRQFSNQPQHF.

This clone was seen only a few times. J is TRBJ1-2 and V is TRBV5-6; D is possibly TRBD1 (5 bases). This CDR3 has 14 amino acids. CDR1 and CDR2 (germline): SGHDT, YYEEEE. The V end lost 3 bases, the J end lost 7 bases, and 16 bases lay between the germline ends. CDR3 in amino acids: CASSSMQGNTGYTF. For the CDR3, the DNA is TGTGCCAGCAGCTCTATGCAGGGCAATACTGGCTACACCTTC. The variable domain in full, with the rest retrieved from reference TRBV5-6 and TRBJ1-2, is DAGVTQSPTHLIKTRGQQVTLRCSPKSGHDTVSWYQQALGQGPQFIFQYYEEEERQRGNFPDRFSGHQFPNYSSELNVNALLLGDSALYLCASSSMQGNTGYTFGSGTRLTVV.

The CDR3 reads CASSSPLSAQETQYF. The DNA for the CDR3 is TGTGCCAGCAGCTCTCCCCTGAGCGCACAAGAGACCCAGTACTTC. V and J are TRBV11-3 and TRBJ2-5; D uncertain. Germline assignment: CDR1 SGHNT and CDR2 YENEEA. V shed 4 bases and J shed 2 bases, with 14 bases lying between them. The CDR3 has 15 amino acids.

This clone was observed a few times. The rearrangement uses TRBV6-1 and TRBJ2-7; D ambiguous. This CDR3 region has 14 residues. The V and J ends lost 8 bases and 3 bases respectively, with 17 bases between them. The germline gives CDR1 MNHNS, CDR2 SASEGT. CDR3 sequence: CASFEMLNGYEQYF. As DNA, the CDR3 is TGTGCCAGCTTTGAAATGTTGAACGGCTACGAGCAGTACTTC.

This clone was observed a few times. The chain carries TRBV4-1 and TRBJ2-1; 8 nucleotides align to TRBD2. CDR3 length: 16 amino acids. CDR1 and CDR2 from the germline V gene are MGHRA and YSYEKL. With V trimmed by 0 bases and J by 0 bases, 1 base remained unmatched. The chain's CDR3 is CASSQDGTSSYNEQFF. Written as DNA, the CDR3 is TGCGCCAGCAGCCAAGATGGGACTAGCTCCTACAATGAGCAGTTCTTC.

The DNA for the CDR3 is TGTGCCACCAGCAGTATTAACCTCAGGGGTCGGCACACTGAAGCTTTCTTT. Protein sequence: CATSSINLRGRHTEAFF. This sequence joins TRBV15 and TRBJ1-1, with D maybe TRBD1 (6 bases). Trimming shortened V by 3 bases and J by 3 bases, and 20 bases separated the two germline ends. CDR1 and CDR2 (germline): LNHNV, YYDKDF (reference sequence). The length of the CDR3 is 17 residues.

The V and J genes are TRBV11-3 and TRBJ2-5; D not resolved. Looked up from germline, CDR1 is SGHNT and CDR2 is YENEEA. V was pared by 1 base and J by 4 bases, with 4 bases between. The CDR3 is 12 amino acids. CDR3 sequence: CASSLVVETQYF. In DNA form, the CDR3 reads TGTGCCAGCAGCTTAGTAGTAGAGACCCAGTACTTC.